This entry describes one T cell receptor (beta chain). What it binds is not known. Repertoires were generated with immunoSEQ multiplex PCR, while TCRdb's copy carries only in-frame clones and drops some. Of about 32,000 clones in the sample, 84% were seen once. Trimming left V 5 bases short and J 4 bases short, with 15 bases between. The CDR3 is 15 amino acids. The V gene's germline CDR1 is LNHDA and CDR2 SQIVND (reference sequence). The entry originates in a study of OX40 agonist ivuxolimab in advanced cancers. Overall study context: Administration of intravenous ivuxolimab to patients occurred every 2 weeks at 0.01 to 10 mg/kg. Whole-study results and caveats: Still undetermined is the antigen specificity of the expanded peripheral T cells. In the 0.1 to 3.0 mg/kg range, CD4+ and CD8+ blood T cells had expanded clonally by week 6. The study found that CD8+ T cells averaged more expanded clones than CD4+.

The receptor's source is an adult with an advanced solid tumor such as melanoma, head and neck, liver or kidney cancer. The V gene is TRBV19, the J gene TRBJ1-5; D is possibly TRBD1 (6 bases). Sequenced here: CD4+ or CD8+ T cells sorted from blood, sampled in a trial of the OX40 agonist ivuxolimab. CDR3 nucleotide sequence: TGTGCCAGTAGTTTCCGGGACACCTCAAATCAGCCCCAGCATTTT. Amino acid sequence: CASSFRDTSNQPQHF.